These 12 T cell receptor beta chains originate from one sample sequenced in a study of blood T cell repertoires in COVID-19. Repertoires were generated with immunoSEQ multiplex PCR, while TCRdb's copy carries only in-frame clones and drops some. This table holds 150,000 to 200,000 clones, more than 70% found once. Sequencing was carried out using peripheral blood. These receptor sequences come from a woman older than 75 with active or convalescent COVID-19.

This clone was detected only once. The chain is built from TRBV7-3 and TRBJ2-1; 8 bases map to TRBD2. The trim removed 3 bases at V and 8 bases at J, leaving 9 bases unmatched. CDR3 length: 15 amino acids. CDR1 is SGHTA, CDR2 FQGTGA, per germline. The CDR3 nucleotides read TGTGCCAGCAGCTTGTTGGCGGGAGGAAGGGATGAGCAGTTCTTC. It yields the protein CASSLLAGGRDEQFF.

This sequence joins TRBV5-1 and TRBJ1-5; 10 nucleotides line up with TRBD1. The V gene's germline CDR1 is SGHRS and CDR2 YFSETQ. Trimming at V came to 2 bases and at J to 5 bases, leaving 4 bases not matched to a gene. CDR3 size: 15 residues. The CDR3 nucleotides read TGCGCCAGCAGCTTAACCGGGACAGGGGATCAGCCCCAGCATTTT. Its translation is CASSLTGTGDQPQHF. Supplemented by reference TRBV5-1 and TRBJ1-5, the full variable domain reads KAGVTQTPRYLIKTRGQQVTLSCSPISGHRSVSWYQQTPGQGLQFLFEYFSETQRNKGNFPGRFSGRQFSNSRSEMNVSTLELGDSALYLCASSLTGTGDQPQHFGDGTRLSIL.

This clone was counted a few times. This chain joins TRBV9 and TRBJ2-2; unclear D gene. The germline V and J ends were trimmed by 0 bases and 5 bases, with 17 bases remaining between them. Germline assignment: CDR1 SGDLS and CDR2 YYNGEE. The CDR3 sequence is 17 residues long. The CDR3 bases are TGTGCCAGCAGCGTAGAGGCGGTTCCCGCAAGGACCGGGGAGCTGTTTTTT. It specifies CASSVEAVPARTGELFF.

The rearrangement links TRBV6-5 to TRBJ1-5; D is ambiguous. This CDR3 comprises 15 residues. The V end lost 2 bases, the J end lost 2 bases, and 10 bases lay between the germline ends. CDR1 MNHEY and CDR2 SVGAGI come from the germline V gene. This CDR3 reads CASSYDWRGNQPQHF. DNA of the CDR3: TGTGCCAGCAGTTACGATTGGAGGGGCAATCAGCCCCAGCATTTT.

This sequence joins TRBV12-2 and TRBJ2-7; TRBD1 is the table's D call and was not checked against the DNA. TRBV12-2 is a recognized pseudogene. This CDR3 is built from 16 residues. The CDR3 region is CASRSIERTGVNEQYF. Here the CDR3 DNA reads TGTGCAAGTCGCTCAATAGAGAGGACAGGGGTTAACGAGCAGTACTTC.

The chain couples TRBV7-3 to TRBJ2-1; 7 nucleotides match TRBD2. Trimming cost V 5 bases and J 7 bases; bases outside gene matches: 5. CDR3 length: 13 residues. Germline V gene lookup returns CDR1 SGHTA and CDR2 FQGTGA. CDR3 nucleotides: TGTGCCAGCAGCCTGACTAGCCCGAATGAGCAGTTCTTC. Its protein is CASSLTSPNEQFF.

This clone occurred once. The CDR3 spells CASSKTSGLYNEQFF. CDR3 coding DNA: TGTGCCAGCAGCAAGACTAGCGGCCTTTACAATGAGCAGTTCTTC. J is TRBJ2-1 and V is TRBV11-2, with TRBD2 matching over 9 bases. CDR1 and CDR2 (germline): SGHAT, FQNNGV. This CDR3 has 15 residues. Trimming at V came to 5 bases and at J to 4 bases, leaving 6 bases not matched to a gene.

This clone was observed a handful of times. V gene TRBV19 combines with J gene TRBJ1-5; 7 nucleotides agree with TRBD1. J was trimmed by 2 bases and V by 5 bases; bases with no gene match: 3. Germline lookup yields CDR1 LNHDA and CDR2 SQIVND (reference sequence). The CDR3 is 14 residues long. CDR3 DNA: TGTGCCAGTAGTCCCGGACAGGGCAATCAGCCCCAGCATTTT. It codes for CASSPGQGNQPQHF.

This chain uses TRBV5-1 with TRBJ2-3; 10 positions match TRBD2. CDR1 SGHRS and CDR2 YFSETQ come from the germline V gene. The CDR3 runs to 15 residues. The trim removed 4 bases at V and 4 bases at J, leaving 6 bases unmatched. The CDR3 nucleotides are TGCGCCAGCAGCCGCGGGACTAGCGTTTCAGATACGCAGTATTTT. It encodes CASSRGTSVSDTQYF.

This clone was found many times. The rearrangement links TRBV7-6 to TRBJ2-7; 9 bases agree with TRBD2. CDR3 length equals 15 residues. The trim removed 8 bases at V and 4 bases at J, leaving 12 bases unmatched. Per the germline V gene, CDR1 is SGHVS and CDR2 is FNYEAQ. CDR3 loop: CASAIETSGRYEQYF. The DNA of the CDR3 is TGTGCCAGCGCGATAGAGACTAGCGGAAGATACGAGCAGTACTTC.

Only one count was recorded for this clone. The genes are TRBV2 and TRBJ1-1; TRBD1 aligns across 9 bases. The CDR3 contains 14 residues. The trim removed 5 bases at V and 10 bases at J, leaving 11 bases unmatched. Germline V gene data show CDR1 as SNHLY and CDR2 as FYNNEI. CDR3 amino acids: CASSTGTGRRAAFF. As DNA, the CDR3 is TGTGCCAGCAGTACCGGGACAGGGCGGAGAGCAGCTTTCTTT.

The chain is built from TRBV2 and TRBJ2-2, with 8 bases identical to TRBD1. The CDR3 is 16 amino acids. The V gene end was trimmed by 2 bases and the J gene end by 5 bases; junction bases not matched to a gene: 7. CDR1 is SNHLY, CDR2 FYNNEI, per germline. CDR3 protein: CASSEIAGQGTGELFF. CDR3 in DNA: TGTGCCAGCAGTGAAATAGCAGGACAGGGAACCGGGGAGCTGTTTTTT.